This TCR beta chain was sequenced during a study of a mutant IDH1 vaccine in newly diagnosed glioma. This table comes from immunoSEQ multiplex PCR, and its TCRdb copy is limited to in-frame clones, with some not included. In the table there are approximately 52,000 clones, about 80% of which are singletons. A note on this clone: Its antigen is as yet unknown.

Notes on the study in general: It was 85% to 95% of patients that developed vaccine-induced immune responses.

CDR3 length: 13 residues. The time point denotes: baseline, week 1 (first vaccination visit). Noted treatment: pre-vaccination baseline after standard-of-care therapy. The clonotype was recovered from a woman in her 40s with glioma. Source: PBMCs, taken from a glioma patient treated with radiotherapy, temozolomide or both. This chain links TRBV21-1 with TRBJ1-3; the table's D call, TRBD1, has no DNA check behind it. TRBV21-1 counts as a pseudogene. CDR3 amino acids: CASKGRGGNTIYF. For the CDR3, the DNA is TGTGCCAGCAAGGGCAGGGGGGGAAACACCATATATTTT.